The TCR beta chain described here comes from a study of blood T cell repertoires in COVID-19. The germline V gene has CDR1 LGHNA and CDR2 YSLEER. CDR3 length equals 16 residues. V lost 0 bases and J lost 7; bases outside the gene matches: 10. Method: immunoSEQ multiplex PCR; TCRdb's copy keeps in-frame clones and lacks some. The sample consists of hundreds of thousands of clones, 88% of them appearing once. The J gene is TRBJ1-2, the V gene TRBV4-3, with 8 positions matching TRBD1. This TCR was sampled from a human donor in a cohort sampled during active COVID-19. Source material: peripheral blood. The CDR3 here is CASSQDSDREVFGYTF. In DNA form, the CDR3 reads TGCGCCAGCAGCCAAGATTCGGACAGGGAGGTCTTTGGCTACACCTTC.